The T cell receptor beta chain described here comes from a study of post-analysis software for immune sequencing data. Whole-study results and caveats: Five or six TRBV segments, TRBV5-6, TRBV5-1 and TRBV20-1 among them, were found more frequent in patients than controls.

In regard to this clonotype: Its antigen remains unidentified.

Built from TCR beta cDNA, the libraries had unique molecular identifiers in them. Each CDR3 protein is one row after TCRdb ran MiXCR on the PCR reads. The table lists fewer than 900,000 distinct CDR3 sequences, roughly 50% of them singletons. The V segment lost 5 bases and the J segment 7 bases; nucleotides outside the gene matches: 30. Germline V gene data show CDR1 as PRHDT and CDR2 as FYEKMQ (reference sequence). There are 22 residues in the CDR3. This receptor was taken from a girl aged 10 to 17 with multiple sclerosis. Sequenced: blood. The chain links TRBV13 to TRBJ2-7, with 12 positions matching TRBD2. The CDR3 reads CASSMPPTWTSGKRLSYNEQYF. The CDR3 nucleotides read TGTGCCAGCAGCATGCCCCCTACCTGGACTAGCGGGAAAAGACTCTCCTACAATGAGCAGTACTTC.